These 8 T cell receptor beta chains were all obtained from the same sample, sequenced in a study of beta chain features in type 1 diabetes. Sequencing targeted expressed TCRB transcripts, as all isolated RNA had been reverse transcribed. Some clones are missing from TCRdb's copy, which holds only in-frame ones; the method was immunoSEQ multiplex PCR. The table includes roughly 150,000 clones, roughly 10% detected once. Material for sequencing was central memory CD4+ T cells from blood. The receptors were gathered from a man aged 18 to 35 in good health.

The genes are TRBV10-3 and TRBJ2-1, with a tentative D call TRBD2 (5 bases). V was shortened by 6 bases and J by 6 bases, with 18 bases between the two germline ends. CDR1 is ENHRY, CDR2 SYGVKD, per germline. The CDR3 has 15 amino acids. The CDR3 loop is CAIRPKEDGFNEQFF. The CDR3 DNA is TGTGCCATCAGGCCCAAGGAGGACGGGTTCAATGAGCAGTTCTTC.

The gene calls are TRBV18 and TRBJ1-5, with a tentative D call TRBD1 (6 bases). CDR3 size: 13 residues. CDR1 is KGHSH, CDR2 LQKENI, per germline. V lost 6 bases, J lost 4 bases, and 10 bases lay in between. The CDR3 coding sequence is TGTGCCAGCTCCGAGACAGGAAATCAGCCCCAGCATTTT. It is translated as CASSETGNQPQHF.

This clone has more than one count but fewer than ten. The chain joins TRBV7-8 to TRBJ2-1; TRBD2 might be the D (5 bases). Germline loops: CDR1 SGHVS, CDR2 FQNEAQ. The CDR3 has 13 residues. V lost 1 base to trimming and J lost 10 bases, with 11 bases between them. The CDR3 sequence: CASSLDHRREQFF. The CDR3 DNA reads TGTGCCAGCAGCTTAGACCACCGGAGGGAGCAGTTCTTC.

This clone was counted only a few times. V gene TRBV5-4 combines with J gene TRBJ2-3; weak D call: TRBD2 (6 bases). The CDR3 is 14 amino acids. The germline V gene has CDR1 SGHNT and CDR2 YYREEE (reference sequence). V lost 4 bases and J 0 bases, leaving 9 bases between the germline ends. The DNA of the CDR3 is TGTGCCAGCAGCGCAAGCGGGAGCACAGATACGCAGTATTTT. Translation gives CASSASGSTDTQYF.

This rearrangement joins TRBV4-2 to TRBJ1-4; 7 bases match TRBD1. V dropped 5 bases and J dropped 4; count of bases not matched to a gene: 16. CDR3 length: 18 residues. CDR1 is LGHNA and CDR2 is YNFKEQ in the germline V gene. The CDR3, as DNA: TGTGCCAGCAGCACTTACCAACGCGTTGACAGGGATAATGAAAAACTGTTTTTT. Translating gives CASSTYQRVDRDNEKLFF.

This clone was seen a handful of times. The J gene is TRBJ2-3, the V gene TRBV9; perhaps TRBD2 as D (6 bases). CDR3 length equals 16 residues. Trimming took off 2 bases at V and 0 bases at J, with 13 bases between the two ends. CDR1 is SGDLS and CDR2 is YYNGEE in the germline V gene. DNA of the CDR3: TGTGCCAGCAGCGTTGACGGAGGGGCTAGCACAGATACGCAGTATTTT. The encoded protein is CASSVDGGASTDTQYF.

The V and J genes are TRBV11-2 and TRBJ1-1, with 10 bases matching TRBD1. The CDR3 is made up of 12 amino acids. J was trimmed by 10 bases and V by 4 bases; bases with no gene match: 3. Germline loops: CDR1 SGHAT, CDR2 FQNNGV. The CDR3 is CASSSGQGGAFF. CDR3 nucleotide sequence: TGTGCCAGCAGCTCCGGACAGGGGGGAGCTTTCTTT.

This clone turned up a few times. The CDR3 nucleotides are TGTGCCAGCAGCCATGAATGGGACAGACCAGAGCAGTTCTTC. Translation: CASSHEWDRPEQFF. The rearrangement uses TRBV7-2 and TRBJ2-1; 7 bases map to TRBD1. The V segment lost 5 bases and the J segment 10 bases; nucleotides outside the gene matches: 11. This CDR3 contains 14 residues. Germline values: CDR1 SGHTA, CDR2 FQGNSA.